The clone carrying this TCR beta chain was found a few times. Its matching antigen is unknown. These data are taken from a study of graft-versus-host responses after intestinal transplantation. At the level of the study: Recipients were given multivisceral, liver-intestinal, or isolated intestinal transplants.

Sequenced by immunoSEQ multiplex PCR; TCRdb stores in-frame clones only, minus some. Altogether 20,000 to 25,000 clones are present, around 77% being singletons, with the ten largest covering roughly 3%. Processing was applied to graft tissue in order to liberate intraepithelial and lamina propria lymphocytes. The study's findings and limits: The recipient marrow held GvH clones, and some of them showed up first in ileum or blood.

V gave up 4 bases and J gave up 3 bases; unmatched junction bases: 8. The CDR3 is 16 amino acids. Germline V gene lookup returns CDR1 SGHTA and CDR2 FQGNSA. This chain connects TRBV7-2 to TRBJ2-3; 9 nucleotides match TRBD2. This TCR derives from a human patient who received an intestinal transplant, so some T cells may come from the graft donor. Sample: ileum tissue, taken 12 days after intestinal transplant. CDR3 in amino acids: CASSYSAGGPTDTQYF. The DNA for the CDR3 is TGTGCCAGCAGCTATTCCGCGGGGGGGCCGACAGATACGCAGTATTTT. The whole variable domain, filled in from reference TRBV7-2 and TRBJ2-3, reads GAGVSQSPSNKVTEKGKDVELRCDPISGHTALYWYRQSLGQGLEFLIYFQGNSAPDKSGLPSDRFSAERTGGSVSTLTIQRTQQEDSAVYLCASSYSAGGPTDTQYFGPGTRLTVL.